The 20 T cell receptor beta chains below come from one sample, sequenced in a study of blood T cell repertoires in COVID-19. Profiled with immunoSEQ multiplex PCR; TCRdb holds only in-frame clones, not every one. This table has roughly 140,000 clones, approximately 80% appearing once. The sequenced material came from peripheral blood. The receptors shown here come from a woman at least 80 years old with acute or convalescent COVID-19.

V usage is TRBV12-1 and J usage is TRBJ2-2; TRBD1 was called by the table and not checked on the DNA. TRBV12-1 is annotated as a pseudogene. This CDR3 region has 18 residues. The CDR3 protein is CASSLRPGQGIGTGELFF. The DNA of the CDR3 is TGTGCCAGCAGCCTCCGCCCGGGACAGGGGATCGGCACCGGGGAGCTGTTTTTT.

The CDR3 DNA sequence: TGCGCCAGCAGCCAAGGATTAGCGGGGGGGACCTACAATGAGCAGTTCTTC. It translates to CASSQGLAGGTYNEQFF. The chain employs TRBV4-3 and TRBJ2-1, with 11 positions matching TRBD2. CDR1 and CDR2 (germline): LGHNA, YSLEER. V gave up 1 base and J gave up 2 bases; unmatched junction bases: 4. The CDR3 is 17 residues long.

The chain is built from TRBV6-2 or TRBV6-3 and TRBJ2-7; 9 nucleotides agree with TRBD1. This CDR3 is 15 amino acids long. Per germline, CDR1 MNHEY and CDR2 SVGEGT. The ends lost 4 bases at V and 2 bases at J; junction bases unmatched: 6. CDR3 DNA sequence: TGTGCCAGCAGTTCCGGGGGGACAGGGACCTACGAGCAGTACTTC. Translating it yields CASSSGGTGTYEQYF.

The chain uses TRBV19 and TRBJ1-1; 7 bases fit TRBD1. V lost 2 bases, J lost 3 bases, and 6 bases stayed unmatched. CDR1 is LNHDA and CDR2 is SQIVND in the germline V gene (reference sequence). The CDR3 is 15 residues long. The CDR3 region is CASSISEQGYTEAFF. The CDR3 coding sequence is TGTGCCAGTAGTATATCGGAACAGGGGTACACTGAAGCTTTCTTT.

This clone appeared once. The chain combines TRBV6-2 or TRBV6-3 with TRBJ1-1; D is possibly TRBD1 (5 bases). CDR1 MNHEY and CDR2 SVGEGT come from the germline V gene. This CDR3 has 14 amino acids. V was trimmed by 2 bases and J by 4 bases, leaving 11 bases between them. CDR3 in DNA: TGTGCCAGCAGTTACAGGGGACTCCTCACTGAAGCTTTCTTT. This codes for CASSYRGLLTEAFF.

The chain links TRBV9 to TRBJ1-4; a possible D gene is TRBD1 (6 bases). CDR1 is SGDLS, CDR2 YYNGEE, per germline. V shed 0 bases and J shed 6 bases, with 12 bases lying between them. The CDR3 is 15 residues long. CDR3 region: CASSVGPGGDEKLFF. Here the CDR3 DNA reads TGTGCCAGCAGCGTAGGTCCGGGGGGCGATGAAAAACTGTTTTTT.

This rearrangement joins TRBV3-1 (or the pseudogene TRBV3-2) to TRBJ2-3; 7 nucleotides match TRBD2. This CDR3 has 16 residues. Germline V CDR1 and CDR2: LGHDT, YNNKEL (reference sequence). With V trimmed by 4 bases and J by 2 bases, 9 bases remained unmatched. The CDR3 nucleotides read TGTGCCAGCAGCCCAGGTCCCGGGAGGATCACAGATACGCAGTATTTT. Translating gives CASSPGPGRITDTQYF.

The rearrangement joins TRBV15 to TRBJ1-5, with 7 bases identical to TRBD1. The CDR3 extends over 15 amino acids. Germline V gene sequence: CDR1 LNHNV, CDR2 YYDKDF (reference sequence). The junction had 8 bases not matched to a gene; V was cut back by 5 bases and J by 4 bases. In DNA form, the CDR3 reads TGTGCCACCAGCGGCGGGACAGTAAATAATCAGCCCCAGCATTTT. It is translated as CATSGGTVNNQPQHF. Variable domain in full (rest from reference TRBV15 and TRBJ1-5): DAMVIQNPRYQVTQFGKPVTLSCSQTLNHNVMYWYQQKSSQAPKLLFHYYDKDFNNEADTPDNFQSRRPNTSFCFLDIRSPGLGDTAMYLCATSGGTVNNQPQHFGDGTRLSIL.

The rearrangement joins TRBV7-8 to TRBJ1-1; possible D gene TRBD1, 6 bases. The V gene's germline CDR1 is SGHVS and CDR2 FQNEAQ. The V end lost 0 bases, the J end lost 14 bases, and 16 bases lay between the germline ends. This CDR3 spans 13 amino acids. DNA for the CDR3: TGTGCCAGCAGCTTAGCCGGTTCGGGGGGCCACTTCTTT. Protein sequence: CASSLAGSGGHFF.

The chain combines TRBV27 with TRBJ2-7, with TRBD1 identical over 8 bases. From germline, CDR1 is MNHEY and CDR2 SMNVEV (reference sequence). The CDR3 sequence is 15 residues long. With V trimmed by 5 bases and J by 2 bases, 8 bases remained unmatched. CDR3 region: CASSQPGQDTYEQYF. CDR3 in DNA: TGTGCCAGCAGTCAACCGGGACAGGACACCTACGAGCAGTACTTC.

The chain links TRBV5-1 to TRBJ2-3; tentatively, D is TRBD1 (5 bases). V was pared by 0 bases and J by 2 bases, with 13 bases between. Germline values: CDR1 SGHRS, CDR2 YFSETQ. The CDR3 is 16 residues long. The CDR3 nucleotides read TGCGCCAGCAGCTTGGAGGGGCGCGTAGACACAGATACGCAGTATTTT. Its protein product is CASSLEGRVDTDTQYF.

The chain links TRBV13 to TRBJ2-5, with D uncertain. There are 13 residues in the CDR3. Per the germline V gene, CDR1 is PRHDT and CDR2 is FYEKMQ (reference sequence). Between the trimmed V and J ends, which lost 5 bases and 2 bases, there was a span of 9 bases. CDR3 protein: CASSPTTQETQYF. The DNA of the CDR3 is TGTGCCAGCAGCCCAACAACACAAGAGACCCAGTACTTC.

The chain employs TRBV2 and TRBJ1-6; 9 bases are shared with TRBD1. V lost 4 bases and J lost 5; bases outside the gene matches: 3. CDR1 is SNHLY and CDR2 is FYNNEI in the germline V gene. The CDR3 is made up of 15 amino acids. CDR3 in DNA: TGTGCCAGCAGTGTTAGGACAGGGGATAATTCACCCCTCCACTTT. Translation: CASSVRTGDNSPLHF.

V is TRBV27 and J is TRBJ1-2; D gene ambiguous. Germline-derived CDR1 and CDR2 are MNHEY and SMNVEV (reference sequence). Between the trimmed V and J ends, which lost 6 bases and 3 bases, there was a span of 11 bases. The CDR3 spans 13 residues. CDR3 amino acids: CASRREGDYGYTF. The CDR3 DNA follows: TGTGCCAGCAGAAGAGAGGGAGACTATGGCTACACCTTC.

The J gene is TRBJ1-2, the V gene TRBV10-3, with 8 bases that match TRBD1. This CDR3 spans 15 amino acids. Losses at the gene ends were 4 bases for V and 7 bases for J; bases not matched to a gene: 11. Per the germline V gene, CDR1 is ENHRY and CDR2 is SYGVKD. The chain's CDR3 is CAISAQGAISGGYTF. The CDR3 DNA reads as TGTGCCATCAGTGCCCAGGGGGCCATCAGCGGTGGCTACACCTTC.

This sequence joins TRBV7-8 and TRBJ2-5; 10 positions agree with TRBD1. The V segment lost 4 bases and the J segment 1 base; nucleotides outside the gene matches: 9. From germline, CDR1 is SGHVS and CDR2 FQNEAQ. The CDR3 runs 17 residues. The CDR3 coding sequence is TGTGCCAGCAGCTCACCCCCGGACAGGGGGTTCCAAGAGACCCAGTACTTC. Translated, it gives CASSSPPDRGFQETQYF.

This clone is a singleton in its sample. The chain joins TRBV7-2 to TRBJ2-3; 11 bases map to TRBD2. Germline CDR1 is SGHTA and CDR2 is FQGNSA. The V segment lost 5 bases and the J segment 0 bases; nucleotides outside the gene matches: 4. This CDR3 contains 16 residues. The chain's CDR3 is CASSPGTSGSTDTQYF. The CDR3 DNA reads TGTGCCAGCAGCCCCGGGACTAGCGGTAGCACAGATACGCAGTATTTT.

The rearrangement links TRBV19 to TRBJ2-3; D unclear. Germline lookup yields CDR1 LNHDA and CDR2 SQIVND (reference sequence). V was shortened by 9 bases and J by 5 bases, with 18 bases between the two germline ends. The CDR3 is 14 amino acids. The CDR3 nucleotides read TGTGCCAGCCGAGACTCCGGCGCTGGAGATACGCAGTATTTT. The encoded protein is CASRDSGAGDTQYF.

The genes are TRBV7-8 and TRBJ1-4; TRBD1 matches at 8 bases. The CDR3 is made up of 14 amino acids. Germline V gene data show CDR1 as SGHVS and CDR2 as FQNEAQ. V shed 1 base, J shed 6 bases, and the junction held 1 base outside the gene matches. The CDR3 region is CASSLGQGYEKLFF. The CDR3 DNA reads TGTGCCAGCAGCTTAGGACAGGGGTATGAAAAACTGTTTTTT. Full variable domain (outside the CDR3, taken from reference TRBV7-8 and TRBJ1-4): GAGVSQSPRYKVAKRGQDVALRCDPISGHVSLFWYQQALGQGPEFLTYFQNEAQLDKSGLPSDRFFAERPEGSVSTLKIQRTQQEDSAVYLCASSLGQGYEKLFFGSGTQLSVL.

V usage is TRBV27 and J usage is TRBJ2-3; D ambiguous. The V end lost 3 bases, the J end lost 7 bases, and 14 bases lay between the germline ends. The CDR3 is made up of 14 amino acids. Germline V CDR1 and CDR2: MNHEY, SMNVEV (reference sequence). In nucleotides, the CDR3 is TGTGCCAGCAGTTTTTCTGGAAACAGAAATACGCAGTATTTT. Its translation: CASSFSGNRNTQYF.